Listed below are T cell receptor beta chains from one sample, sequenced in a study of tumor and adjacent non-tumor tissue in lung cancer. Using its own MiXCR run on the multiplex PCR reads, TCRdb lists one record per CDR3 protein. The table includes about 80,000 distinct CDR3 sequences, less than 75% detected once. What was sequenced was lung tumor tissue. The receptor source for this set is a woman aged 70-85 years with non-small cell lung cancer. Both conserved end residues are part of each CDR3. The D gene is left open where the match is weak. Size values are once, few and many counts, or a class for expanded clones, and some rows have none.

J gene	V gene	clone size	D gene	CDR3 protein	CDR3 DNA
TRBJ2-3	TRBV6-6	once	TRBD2	CASRLAGGPTDTQYF	TGTGCCAGCCGCCTAGCGGGAGGGCCGACAGATACGCAGTATTTT
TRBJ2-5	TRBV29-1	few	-	CSVRDGYQETQYF	TGCAGCGTTCGGGATGGGTACCAAGAGACCCAGTACTTC
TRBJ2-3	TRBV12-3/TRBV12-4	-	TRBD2	CASSFDPPAGPGYF	TGTGCCAGCAGTTTTGATCCCCCAGCGGGACCTGGATATTTT
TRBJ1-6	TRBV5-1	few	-	CASSLGYSDNSPIHF	TGCGCCAGCAGCTTGGGATACAGCGATAATTCACCCATCCACTTT
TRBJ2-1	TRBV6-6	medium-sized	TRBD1	CASSNRTGRSYNEQFF	TGTGCCAGCAGTAACAGGACAGGGAGGTCCTACAATGAGCAGTTCTTC
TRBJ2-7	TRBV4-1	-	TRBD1	CASSKGQGPYELYF	TGCGCTAGCAGCAAGGGACAGGGTCCTTACGAGCTGTACTTC
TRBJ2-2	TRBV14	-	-	CTSSPRNTGELFF	TGTACAAGCAGCCCCAGGAACACCGGGGAGCTGTTTTTT
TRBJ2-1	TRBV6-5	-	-	CANGMLGERGEQFF	TGTGCCAACGGCATGTTGGGGGAGAGGGGTGAGCAGTTCTTC
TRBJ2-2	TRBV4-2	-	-	CVSSPDRLGGGELFF	TGTGTCAGCAGCCCAGATCGACTAGGGGGAGGGGAGCTGTTTTTT
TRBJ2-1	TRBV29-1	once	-	CSDSGSSYNEQFF	TGCAGCGACTCAGGGAGCTCCTACAATGAGCAGTTCTTC
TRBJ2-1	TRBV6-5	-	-	CASSYLGLGYNEQFF	TGTGCCAGCAGTTACTTGGGTCTGGGTTACAATGAGCAGTTCTTC
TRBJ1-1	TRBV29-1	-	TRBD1	CTGQGQTNTGAFF	TGCACGGGACAGGGACAGACGAACACTGGAGCTTTCTTT
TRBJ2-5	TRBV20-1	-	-	CSARDEKSPTDQETQYF	TGCAGTGCTAGAGACGAGAAGAGTCCGACAGACCAAGAGACCCAGTACTTC
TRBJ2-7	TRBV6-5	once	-	CASRIQVTYEQYF	TGTGCCAGCAGAATTCAAGTTACCTACGAGCAGTACTTC
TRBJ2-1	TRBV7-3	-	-	CASSLDLAVYNEQFF	TGTGCCAGCAGCTTAGATCTAGCAGTCTACAATGAGCAGTTCTTC
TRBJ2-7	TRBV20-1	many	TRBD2	CSAHHTSGGSYEQYF	TGCAGTGCTCACCACACTAGCGGAGGATCCTACGAGCAGTACTTC
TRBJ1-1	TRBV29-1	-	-	CSVFDGEYEAFF	TGCAGCGTTTTTGATGGAGAGTATGAAGCTTTCTTT
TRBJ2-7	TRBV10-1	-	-	CAGSPETGGYEQYF	TGCGCCGGCAGTCCCGAGACTGGAGGCTACGAGCAGTACTTC
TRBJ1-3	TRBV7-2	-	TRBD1	CASSLGPGGTGNTIYF	TGTGCCAGCAGCTTAGGCCCAGGGGGCACAGGAAACACCATATATTTT
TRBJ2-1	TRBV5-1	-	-	CDSSSPPFESYNEQFF	TGCGACAGCAGCTCCCCCCCGTTTGAGTCCTACAATGAGCAGTTCTTC
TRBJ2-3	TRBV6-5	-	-	CASILSVRANDTLYF	TGTGCCAGCATCCTCTCTGTCAGGGCGAATGATACGCTGTATTTT
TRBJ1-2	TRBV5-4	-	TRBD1	CASSSQTGVRSYGYIF	TGTGCCAGCAGCTCCCAGACAGGGGTACGGAGTTATGGCTACATCTTC
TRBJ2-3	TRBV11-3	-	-	CARSFDTSTYTQYF	TGTGCCAGGAGCTTTGACACTAGCACATATACGCAGTATTTT
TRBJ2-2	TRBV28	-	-	CVSSLNAETGELFF	TGTGTCAGCAGTTTAAACGCGGAGACCGGGGAGCTGTTTTTT
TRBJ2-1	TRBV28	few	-	CASSLELGYNEQFF	TGTGCCAGCAGTTTAGAGTTGGGATACAATGAGCAGTTCTTC
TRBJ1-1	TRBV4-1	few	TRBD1	CASSQDRGWLTEVFF	TGTGCCAGCAGCCAAGACAGGGGGTGGTTGACTGAAGTTTTCTTT
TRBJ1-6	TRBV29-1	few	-	CSVGVDLDSPLHF	TGCAGCGTCGGAGTGGATTTGGATTCACCCCTCCACTTT
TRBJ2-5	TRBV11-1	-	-	CASNLKTGEQETQYF	TGTGCCAGCAACTTAAAGACGGGAGAGCAAGAGACCCAGTACTTC
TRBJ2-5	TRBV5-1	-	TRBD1	CASSFRQGETRYF	TGCGCCAGCAGCTTCAGACAGGGCGAGACCCGGTACTTC
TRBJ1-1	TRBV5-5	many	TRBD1	CASSLDPGGYTEAFF	TGTGCCAGCAGCTTGGATCCAGGGGGGTACACTGAAGCTTTCTTT
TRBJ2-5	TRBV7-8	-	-	CASNPRVGSETQYF	TGTGCCAGCAACCCTAGGGTTGGGTCGGAGACCCAGTACTTC
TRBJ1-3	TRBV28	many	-	CASSFNPGRLGSGNTIYF	TGTGCCAGCAGTTTTAATCCGGGGCGATTAGGTTCTGGAAACACCATATATTTT
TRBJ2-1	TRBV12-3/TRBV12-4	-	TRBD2	CASSFRNSGRIEQFF	TGTGCCAGCAGCTTCCGGAATAGCGGGAGGATTGAGCAGTTCTTC
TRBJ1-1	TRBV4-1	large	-	CASSHRTENTEAFF	TGCGCCAGCAGCCACCGGACAGAGAACACTGAAGCTTTCTTT
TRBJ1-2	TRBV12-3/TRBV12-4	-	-	CASSPWNYAYTF	TGTGCCAGCAGTCCATGGAACTATGCCTACACCTTC
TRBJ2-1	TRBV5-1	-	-	CASSLGYAGTGNEQFF	TGCGCCAGCAGCTTGGGCTACGCGGGTACAGGGAATGAGCAGTTCTTC
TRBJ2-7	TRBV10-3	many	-	CAISEKVDTFYEQYF	TGTGCCATCAGTGAGAAAGTGGACACTTTCTACGAGCAGTACTTC
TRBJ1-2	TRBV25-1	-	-	CASSGRKSYGYTF	TGTGCCAGCAGTGGTCGAAAGAGCTATGGCTACACCTTC
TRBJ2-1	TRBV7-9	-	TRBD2	CASSPITSENNEQFF	TGTGCCAGCAGCCCGATAACTAGCGAAAACAATGAGCAGTTCTTC
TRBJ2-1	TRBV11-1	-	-	CDSSPREGRCEQLF	TGTGACAGCAGCCCGCGTGAGGGCCGCTGTGAGCAGCTCTTC
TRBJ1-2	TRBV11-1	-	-	CASSHSGVDCGYTF	TGTGCCAGCAGTCATTCGGGAGTTGACTGCGGCTACACCTTC
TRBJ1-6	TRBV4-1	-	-	CASSYSTVTNNSHLHF	TGCGCCAGCAGCTATTCCACAGTCACCAATAATTCACACCTCCACTTT
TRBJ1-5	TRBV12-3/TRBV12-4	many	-	CASSFIMVQAGNQPQHF	TGTGCCAGCAGTTTTATTATGGTTCAGGCGGGCAATCAGCCCCAGCATTTT
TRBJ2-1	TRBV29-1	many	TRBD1	CSVERGDRGHNEQFF	TGCAGCGTTGAAAGGGGGGACAGGGGGCACAATGAGCAGTTCTTC
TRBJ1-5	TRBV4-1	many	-	CASSLVPGGDQPQHF	TGCGCCAGCAGCCTCGTTCCCGGCGGGGACCAGCCCCAGCATTTT
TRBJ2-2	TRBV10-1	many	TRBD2	CASSEGPTSANTGELFF	TGCGCCAGCAGTGAGGGCCCGACTAGCGCGAACACCGGGGAGCTGTTTTTT
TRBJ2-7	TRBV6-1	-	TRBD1	CASGEAQGASEQYF	TGTGCCAGTGGTGAGGCGCAGGGGGCGAGTGAGCAGTACTTC
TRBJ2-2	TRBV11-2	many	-	CASSPLFGELFF	TGTGCCAGCAGCCCTCTCTTTGGGGAGCTGTTTTTT
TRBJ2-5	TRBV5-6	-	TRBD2	CASSPQTSVTNYKETQYF	TGTGCCAGCAGCCCACAGACTAGCGTGACGAACTACAAAGAGACCCAGTACTTC
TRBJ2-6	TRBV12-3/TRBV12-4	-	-	CASSYGTTYSSVTNVLTF	TGTGCCAGCAGTTACGGGACAACATACTCGTCCGTGACCAACGTCCTGACTTTC
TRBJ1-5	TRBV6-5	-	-	CASSSGLRNQSQHF	TGTGCAAGCAGTTCAGGACTGAGGAATCAGTCCCAGCATTTT
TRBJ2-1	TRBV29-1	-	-	CSGGAVISNEQFF	TGCAGCGGGGGGGCAGTGATCAGTAATGAGCAGTTCTTC
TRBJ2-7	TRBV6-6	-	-	CDRSRGGISEQYF	TGTGACAGGTCCCGCGGGGGCATCAGCGAGCAGTACTTT